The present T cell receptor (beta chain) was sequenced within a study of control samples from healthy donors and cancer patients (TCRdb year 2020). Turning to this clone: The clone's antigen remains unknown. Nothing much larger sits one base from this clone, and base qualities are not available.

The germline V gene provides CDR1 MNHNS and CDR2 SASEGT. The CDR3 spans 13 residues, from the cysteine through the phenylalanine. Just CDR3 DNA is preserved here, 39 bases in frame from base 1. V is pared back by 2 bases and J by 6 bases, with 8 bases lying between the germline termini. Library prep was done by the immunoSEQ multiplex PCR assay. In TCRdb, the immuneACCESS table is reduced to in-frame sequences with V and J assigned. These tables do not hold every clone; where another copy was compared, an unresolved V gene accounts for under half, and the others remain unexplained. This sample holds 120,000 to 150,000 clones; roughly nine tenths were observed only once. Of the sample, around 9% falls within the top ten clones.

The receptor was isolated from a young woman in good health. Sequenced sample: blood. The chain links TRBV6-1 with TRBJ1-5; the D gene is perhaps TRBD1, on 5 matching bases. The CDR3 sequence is CASSEQGFQPQHF. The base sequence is TGTGCCAGCAGTGAACAGGGTTTTCAGCCCCAGCATTTT.